The 31 T cell receptor beta chains below were found in one sample sequenced in a study of blood T cell repertoires in COVID-19. TCRdb's copy holds only in-frame clones and misses some; the assay was immunoSEQ multiplex PCR. The table shows about 340,000 clones, with about 87% occurring only once. Sequencing used peripheral blood. Receptors were obtained from a woman between 50 and 59 years old with COVID-19, enrolled during active disease.

The chain has TRBV6-1 and TRBJ1-1, with D unclear. This CDR3 is built from 13 residues. The V end was cut by 2 bases, the J end by 3 bases, with 7 bases between. Germline CDR1 is MNHNS and CDR2 is SASEGT. The CDR3 nucleotides read TGTGCCAGCAGTGAACTATGGTACACTGAAGCTTTCTTT. Residues: CASSELWYTEAFF.

The chain couples TRBV3-1 (or the pseudogene TRBV3-2) to TRBJ1-2; 7 positions agree with TRBD1. From germline, CDR1 is LGHDT and CDR2 YNNKEL (reference sequence). With 5 bases clipped from V and 3 bases from J, the junction kept 6 bases outside the gene matches. The CDR3 is made up of 14 amino acids. The DNA for the CDR3 is TGTGCCAGCAGCAAGGACAGGTTCGACTATGGCTACACCTTC. This translates into CASSKDRFDYGYTF.

The J gene is TRBJ1-4, the V gene TRBV9, with D possibly matching TRBD1 (6 bases). Trimming shortened V by 6 bases and J by 5 bases, and 17 bases separated the two germline ends. There are 15 residues in the CDR3. Germline CDR1 SGDLS, CDR2 YYNGEE. This CDR3 reads CASTGGGGGNEKLFF. In nucleotides, the CDR3 is TGTGCCAGCACCGGAGGAGGGGGGGGAAATGAAAAACTGTTTTTT.

The chain recombines TRBV7-3 with TRBJ1-1; D ambiguous. Germline lookup yields CDR1 SGHTA and CDR2 FQGTGA. Trimming pared 5 bases from V and 8 bases from J, leaving 15 bases between. This CDR3 spans 13 amino acids. The CDR3 region is CASSPYAAAEAFF. The CDR3 DNA reads as TGTGCCAGCAGCCCCTACGCGGCCGCCGAAGCTTTCTTT.

This clone was recorded once. The chain has TRBV13 and TRBJ1-3; tentatively, D is TRBD1 (5 bases). The V gene's germline CDR1 is PRHDT and CDR2 FYEKMQ (reference sequence). Trimming left V 0 bases short and J 1 base short, with 13 bases between. CDR3 length: 17 residues. The CDR3 loop reads CASSLGGSGGSGNTIYF. The CDR3 DNA sequence: TGTGCCAGCAGCTTAGGGGGCTCGGGGGGTTCTGGAAACACCATATATTTT.

The J gene is TRBJ1-4, the V gene TRBV13; TRBD1 matches at 8 bases. This CDR3 is 20 amino acids long. Losses at the gene ends were 5 bases for V and 0 bases for J; bases not matched to a gene: 17. CDR1 PRHDT and CDR2 FYEKMQ come from the germline V gene (reference sequence). The CDR3 region is CASSERPWQGAHTTNEKLFF. CDR3 DNA: TGTGCCAGCAGCGAGCGACCGTGGCAGGGGGCCCACACAACTAATGAAAAACTGTTTTTT.

The rearrangement joins TRBV10-3 to TRBJ2-1, with TRBD2 matching over 9 bases. Germline CDR1 ENHRY, CDR2 SYGVKD. CDR3 length: 19 amino acids. V lost 1 base, J lost 2 bases, and 12 bases stayed unmatched. CDR3 bases: TGTGCCATCAGTGAGTATCTTCTACCGCTAGCGGGGACCTACAATGAGCAGTTCTTC. Its translation: CAISEYLLPLAGTYNEQFF.

The chain links TRBV29-1 to TRBJ2-1; 9 positions agree with TRBD2. This CDR3 region has 16 residues. Per the germline V gene, CDR1 is SQVTM and CDR2 is ANQGSEA. J was trimmed by 5 bases and V by 1 base; bases with no gene match: 9. CDR3: CSVEGAAGGGDNEQFF. DNA for the CDR3: TGCAGCGTTGAAGGGGCGGCGGGAGGGGGTGACAATGAGCAGTTCTTC.

The chain is built from TRBV2 and TRBJ1-5; D uncertain. Germline V gives CDR1 SNHLY, CDR2 FYNNEI. Trimming removed 4 bases from V and 8 bases from J, with 12 bases in between. This CDR3 contains 13 residues. The CDR3 is CASSGRVYEPQHF. As DNA, the CDR3 is TGTGCCAGCAGTGGTCGGGTTTACGAGCCCCAGCATTTT. The full variable domain, rest sourced from reference TRBV2 and TRBJ1-5, is EPEVTQTPSHQVTQMGQEVILRCVPISNHLYFYWYRQILGQKVEFLVSFYNNEISEKSEIFDDQFSVERPDGSNFTLKIRSTKLEDSAMYFCASSGRVYEPQHFGDGTRLSIL.

The chain links TRBV29-1 to TRBJ1-1, with 10 nucleotides matching TRBD1. The V gene's germline CDR1 is SQVTM and CDR2 ANQGSEA. The CDR3 length is 13 residues. The junction had 1 base not matched to a gene; V was cut back by 2 bases and J by 4 bases. The CDR3 here is CSVERTGGTEAFF. DNA for the CDR3: TGCAGCGTTGAAAGGACAGGGGGCACTGAAGCTTTCTTT.

The chain's CDR3 is CTLGGGGESNQPQHF. In DNA, the CDR3 is TGCACCCTGGGGGGTGGCGGTGAGAGCAATCAGCCCCAGCATTTT. The chain combines TRBV29-1 with TRBJ1-5; possibly TRBD1 for D (5 bases). The CDR3 covers 15 residues. Germline V gene data show CDR1 as SQVTM and CDR2 as ANQGSEA.

The sample holds one count of this clone. The J gene is TRBJ1-3, the V gene TRBV24-1; D unclear. The V end was cut by 3 bases, the J end by 8 bases, with 7 bases between. The germline CDR1 and CDR2 sequences are KGHDR and SFDVKD. The CDR3 is 12 amino acids. The chain's CDR3 is CATSDSRDTIYF. The CDR3 DNA reads as TGTGCCACCAGTGATAGTCGGGACACCATATATTTT.

V is TRBV6-6 and J is TRBJ2-2; 7 nucleotides agree with TRBD2. Germline V lookup: CDR1 MNHNY, CDR2 SVGAGI (reference sequence). V lost 7 bases, J lost 1 base, and 9 bases stayed unmatched. CDR3 length: 16 amino acids. The CDR3 nucleotides are TGTGCCAGCACCAAGGGGCTAGCGGAGAACACCGGGGAGCTGTTTTTT. As protein: CASTKGLAENTGELFF.

The rearrangement uses TRBV6-5 and TRBJ2-6, with D tentatively TRBD1 (6 bases). V was cut by 7 bases and J by 3 bases, with 13 bases left in between. The CDR3 totals 15 residues. Germline loops: CDR1 MNHEY, CDR2 SVGAGI. This CDR3 is CASTLTGYGANVLTF. The CDR3 bases are TGTGCCAGCACTCTTACAGGGTATGGGGCCAACGTCCTGACTTTC.

The genes are TRBV5-1 and TRBJ1-2, with 9 bases matching TRBD1. The V segment lost 6 bases and the J segment 8 bases; nucleotides outside the gene matches: 8. The CDR3 runs 13 residues. Germline assignment: CDR1 SGHRS and CDR2 YFSETQ. CDR3 residues: CASTTTGGQGYTF. CDR3 in DNA: TGCGCCAGCACCACAACAGGGGGCCAGGGCTACACCTTC.

The chain combines TRBV11-1 with TRBJ2-2; TRBD2 matches at 9 bases. The CDR3 runs to 16 residues. Trimming cost V 4 bases and J 5 bases; bases outside gene matches: 8. Germline assignment: CDR1 SGHAT and CDR2 FQDESV (reference sequence). The CDR3 reads CASSYLRGRDTGELFF. In DNA form, the CDR3 reads TGTGCCAGCAGCTACCTCCGCGGGAGGGATACCGGGGAGCTGTTTTTT.

The chain carries TRBV27 and TRBJ2-7; D is perhaps TRBD1 (5 bases). The CDR3 contains 15 residues. Trimming took 6 bases from V and 3 from J, leaving 18 bases between them. Germline V gives CDR1 MNHEY, CDR2 SMNVEV (reference sequence). CDR3 region: CASSLGVGPIYEQYF. In DNA, the CDR3 is TGTGCCAGCAGCCTAGGGGTGGGCCCGATCTACGAGCAGTACTTC.

The V gene is TRBV5-1, the J gene TRBJ2-2, with a tentative D call TRBD2 (5 bases). Germline CDR1 SGHRS, CDR2 YFSETQ. The CDR3 runs 14 residues. The V end lost 4 bases, the J end lost 5 bases, and 12 bases lay between the germline ends. The CDR3 region has the DNA TGCGCCAGCAGCCTGACTACCCTTACCGGGGAGCTGTTTTTT. Residues: CASSLTTLTGELFF. The complete variable domain, with remaining parts taken from reference TRBV5-1 and TRBJ2-2, reads KAGVTQTPRYLIKTRGQQVTLSCSPISGHRSVSWYQQTPGQGLQFLFEYFSETQRNKGNFPGRFSGRQFSNSRSEMNVSTLELGDSALYLCASSLTTLTGELFFGEGSRLTVL.

The CDR3 bases are TGTGCCAGTAGGGACAGTCTGAACACTGAAGCTTTCTTT. Amino acid sequence: CASRDSLNTEAFF. The V and J genes are TRBV19 and TRBJ1-1; weak D call: TRBD1 (6 bases). Germline V gives CDR1 LNHDA, CDR2 SQIVND (reference sequence). V was trimmed by 6 bases and J by 0 bases, leaving 8 bases between them. This CDR3 spans 13 amino acids.

The V gene is TRBV7-3, the J gene TRBJ2-2, with D possibly TRBD2 on 5 matching bases. V was trimmed by 5 bases and J by 4 bases, leaving 11 bases between them. The germline CDR1 and CDR2 sequences are SGHTA and FQGTGA. The CDR3 spans 14 residues. This CDR3 reads CASSRGSSTGELFF. The CDR3 DNA reads TGTGCCAGCAGCCGAGGGTCGAGCACCGGGGAGCTGTTTTTT.

This chain links TRBV6-5 with TRBJ2-7, with TRBD1 identical over 8 bases. V shed 2 bases and J 3 bases; nucleotides not matched to a gene: 6. This CDR3 has 15 residues. The germline CDR1 and CDR2 sequences are MNHEY and SVGAGI. The CDR3 DNA follows: TGTGCCAGCAGTTACCGGGACAGGTCCGGCTACGAGCAGTACTTC. Amino acids: CASSYRDRSGYEQYF.

The V and J genes are TRBV30 and TRBJ1-2; a weak D match, TRBD1 (5 bases). Germline V gene sequence: CDR1 GTSNPN, CDR2 SVGIG (reference sequence). Trimming stripped 2 bases from V and 3 bases from J, with 16 bases between. The CDR3 is 15 amino acids. The CDR3 coding sequence is TGTGCCTGGAGTCGCCGGGGGGGGACGTACTATGGCTACACCTTC. This translates into CAWSRRGGTYYGYTF.

The chain is built from TRBV30 and TRBJ2-6; 7 bases agree with TRBD1. V dropped 2 bases and J dropped 5; count of bases not matched to a gene: 6. Per the germline V gene, CDR1 is GTSNPN and CDR2 is SVGIG (reference sequence). The CDR3 runs 15 residues. The CDR3 bases are TGTGCCTGGAGTAAGGGGGCAAGGCGGGCCAACGTCCTGACTTTC. This gives the protein CAWSKGARRANVLTF. Variable domain in full (rest from reference TRBV30 and TRBJ2-6): SQTIHQWPATLVQPVGSPLSLECTVEGTSNPNLYWYRQAAGRGLQLLFYSVGIGQISSEVPQNLSASRPQDRQFILSSKKLLLSDSGFYLCAWSKGARRANVLTFGAGSRLTVL.

Comment on this clone: The sample has other DNA sequences that encode this CDR3 too. CDR3 sequence reads: CASSLDRGDEQYF. Here the CDR3 DNA reads TGTGCCAGTAGTTTGGACAGGGGTGACGAGCAGTACTTC. V gene TRBV19 combines with J gene TRBJ2-7; 9 nucleotides match TRBD1. The CDR3 spans 13 residues. V was clipped by 5 bases and J by 5 bases; unmatched bases: 4. In germline, CDR1 is LNHDA, CDR2 SQIVND (reference sequence).

Notes on this clone: This sequence may be a read error, since a much larger clone differs from it by one base. The rearrangement joins TRBV5-6 to TRBJ2-7, with TRBD2 matching 7 bases. The CDR3 has 14 amino acids. The V gene's germline CDR1 is SGHDT and CDR2 YYEEEE. Written as DNA, the CDR3 is TGTGCCAACAGCTTGGGGGAGGGAGGCTACGAGCAGTACTTC. It translates to CANSLGEGGYEQYF.

The sample holds one count of this clone. J is TRBJ2-7 and V is TRBV11-3; 8 positions match TRBD2. The germline V gene encodes CDR1 SGHNT and CDR2 YENEEA. J gave up 0 bases and V 2 bases, and 12 bases lay outside the gene matches. The CDR3 consists of 18 residues. CDR3 residues: CASSLSLVLSGSSYEQYF. DNA for the CDR3: TGTGCCAGCAGCTTATCCCTCGTTTTGAGCGGGAGCTCCTACGAGCAGTACTTC.

The chain links TRBV6-1 to TRBJ2-7; 7 bases map to TRBD2. Trimming removed 1 base from V and 7 bases from J; junction bases left unmatched: 16. The germline gives CDR1 MNHNS, CDR2 SASEGT. The CDR3 is 17 amino acids. This chain's CDR3 is CASSEDSGLAVSKEQYF. For the CDR3, the DNA is TGTGCCAGCAGTGAAGATTCCGGGCTAGCGGTGTCTAAGGAGCAGTACTTC.

The rearrangement links TRBV29-1 to TRBJ2-7; 9 bases align to TRBD2. Unmatched junction bases numbered 7, after V lost 7 bases and J lost 0 bases. The CDR3 is made up of 14 amino acids. Germline V gene sequence: CDR1 SQVTM, CDR2 ANQGSEA. CDR3 bases: TGCAGCGCGGTAGCGGGGGTCCGCTCCTACGAGCAGTACTTC. The encoded protein is CSAVAGVRSYEQYF.

The chain joins TRBV7-2 to TRBJ1-1; D is possibly TRBD1 (6 bases). Germline CDR1 is SGHTA and CDR2 is FQGNSA. The CDR3 consists of 15 residues. Trimming stripped 2 bases from V and 5 bases from J, with 15 bases between. The chain's CDR3 is CASSLNRAGGTEAFF. The DNA for the CDR3 is TGTGCCAGCAGCTTAAACAGGGCGGGGGGAACTGAAGCTTTCTTT.

This chain uses TRBV5-1 with TRBJ2-1; 10 nucleotides line up with TRBD1. Germline trimming cut 0 bases from V and 8 bases from J; bases unmatched to any gene: 5. The CDR3 contains 15 residues. CDR1 SGHRS and CDR2 YFSETQ come from the germline V gene. CDR3 sequence (DNA): TGCGCCAGCAGCTTGGGCCCCGGGACAGGGGATGAGCAGTTCTTC. Protein: CASSLGPGTGDEQFF.

CDR3 coding DNA: TGTGCCAGCAGCTTAGGTGGAGTCATGAACACTGAAGCTTTCTTT. Translation gives CASSLGGVMNTEAFF. The chain carries TRBV11-3 and TRBJ1-1; D gene unclear. The CDR3 runs 15 residues. The germline V gene encodes CDR1 SGHNT and CDR2 YENEEA. Trimming stripped 1 base from V and 0 bases from J, with 9 bases between.